The 13 T cell receptor beta chains reported below all come from one sample, sequenced in a study of resident and recirculating memory T cells in vitiligo. Measured with immunoSEQ multiplex PCR; TCRdb has only the in-frame clones, and not every one. This sample has about 76,000 clones, with 92% found just once. The sample was blood. These receptors were taken from a male donor with vitiligo.

This chain uses TRBV5-4 with TRBJ2-5; tentatively, D is TRBD2 (6 bases). Trimming stripped 2 bases from V and 6 bases from J, with 11 bases between. In germline, CDR1 is SGHNT, CDR2 YYREEE (reference sequence). This CDR3 has 13 residues. CDR3 sequence reads: CASSLPGRKTQYF. For the CDR3, the DNA is TGTGCCAGCAGCTTACCAGGGAGGAAGACCCAGTACTTC.

This chain links TRBV7-2 with TRBJ2-7; 7 positions match TRBD2. With V trimmed by 2 bases and J by 3 bases, 10 bases remained unmatched. In germline, CDR1 is SGHTA, CDR2 FQGNSA. This CDR3 region has 16 residues. CDR3 amino acids: CASSLQSAGSFYEQYF. The CDR3 DNA reads as TGTGCCAGCAGCTTACAGTCAGCGGGAAGCTTCTACGAGCAGTACTTC.

The rearrangement links TRBV5-6 to TRBJ1-1, with D possibly TRBD1 on 5 matching bases. V lost 6 bases, J lost 3 bases, and 15 bases lay in between. The CDR3 spans 14 residues. From germline, CDR1 is SGHDT and CDR2 YYEEEE. The DNA for the CDR3 is TGTGCCAGCACCGAACTAAGACAGTACACTGAAGCTTTCTTT. Protein product: CASTELRQYTEAFF.

The chain combines TRBV2 with TRBJ1-1; 10 positions match TRBD1. The CDR3 totals 13 residues. V dropped 4 bases and J dropped 10; count of bases not matched to a gene: 6. Germline V gene lookup returns CDR1 SNHLY and CDR2 FYNNEI. The CDR3 loop reads CASSAGTGAAAFF. The CDR3 coding sequence is TGTGCCAGCAGTGCCGGGACAGGGGCCGCAGCTTTCTTT.

CDR3 DNA: TGCGCCAGCATCCTAATACGCCTGAGCTCCTACAATGAGCAGTTCTTC. Translated, it gives CASILIRLSSYNEQFF. The chain couples TRBV5-1 to TRBJ2-1; D unclear. Germline V gives CDR1 SGHRS, CDR2 YFSETQ. The germline V and J ends were trimmed by 6 bases and 0 bases, with 16 bases remaining between them. The CDR3 loop spans 16 amino acids.

The genes are TRBV5-5 and TRBJ2-7; 7 bases align to TRBD1. This CDR3 has 16 amino acids. V dropped 4 bases and J dropped 8; count of bases not matched to a gene: 18. Germline lookup yields CDR1 SGHKS and CDR2 YYEKEE (reference sequence). The CDR3 DNA follows: TGTGCCAGCAGCGCAGTGGGGACAGCTGAAGGAAGGAAGCAGTACTTC. Amino acid sequence: CASSAVGTAEGRKQYF.

CDR3 loop: CASSSLAGPYNEQFF. The DNA of the CDR3 is TGTGCCAGCAGCTCCCTGGCGGGACCTTACAATGAGCAGTTCTTC. The rearrangement joins TRBV11-2 to TRBJ2-1, with a weak D call TRBD2 (6 bases). CDR1 and CDR2 (germline): SGHAT, FQNNGV. There are 15 residues in the CDR3. Deletions cut 4 bases from V and 4 bases from J, with 14 bases between.

The chain employs TRBV19 and TRBJ2-7, with TRBD2 matching 14 bases. The CDR3 consists of 13 residues. The ends lost 9 bases at V and 5 bases at J; junction bases unmatched: 3. Germline-derived CDR1 and CDR2 are LNHDA and SQIVND (reference sequence). CDR3 sequence (DNA): TGTGCCAGCGGGACTAGCGGGAGCCACGAGCAGTACTTC. Its translation: CASGTSGSHEQYF.

The V and J genes are TRBV18 and TRBJ1-1; 7 positions agree with TRBD1. The germline gives CDR1 KGHSH, CDR2 LQKENI. This CDR3 is built from 15 residues. The junction had 3 bases not matched to a gene; V was cut back by 0 bases and J by 2 bases. Here the CDR3 DNA reads TGTGCCAGCTCACCACCGGGACAGCTCAACACTGAAGCTTTCTTT. Its translation: CASSPPGQLNTEAFF.

The V call is TRBV27, the J call TRBJ2-7; the D gene is possibly TRBD2 (5 bases). CDR1 and CDR2 (germline): MNHEY, SMNVEV (reference sequence). Trimming removed 7 bases at V and 2 bases at J, with 12 bases between. The CDR3 extends over 13 amino acids. The CDR3 sequence is CASTHSGTYEQYF. In DNA, the CDR3 is TGTGCCAGCACCCACTCCGGGACCTACGAGCAGTACTTC.

The chain joins TRBV28 to TRBJ1-3, with 9 bases that match TRBD1. Germline lookup yields CDR1 MDHEN and CDR2 SYDVKM. This CDR3 is 14 amino acids long. V lost 6 bases and J lost 4; bases outside the gene matches: 4. The CDR3 DNA is TGTGCCAGCAGACCGGGACAGGGCGGAAACACCATATATTTT. Translated, it gives CASRPGQGGNTIYF.

The chain combines TRBV7-8 with TRBJ2-7, with TRBD1 as a possible D gene (6 bases). Trimming took 5 bases from V and 5 from J, leaving 10 bases between them. This CDR3 comprises 12 residues. Germline V gives CDR1 SGHVS, CDR2 FQNEAQ. The DNA of the CDR3 is TGTGCCAGCAGCGCACAGGGAAACGAGCAGTACTTC. The encoded protein is CASSAQGNEQYF.

This clone appeared a few times. The chain combines TRBV10-3 with TRBJ1-1; tentative D call: TRBD1 (5 bases). Trimming cost V 3 bases and J 5 bases, with 13 bases left between them. The CDR3 contains 14 residues. In germline, CDR1 is ENHRY, CDR2 SYGVKD. CDR3 DNA: TGTGCCATCAGTGATTGGGGGGGGGAGACTGAAGCTTTCTTT. Amino acid sequence: CAISDWGGETEAFF.